A single sample gave rise to the 6 T cell receptor beta chains below, sequenced in a study of T cell responses to AZD1222 COVID-19 vaccine. TCRdb keeps only in-frame clones here, not all; method: immunoSEQ multiplex PCR. The repertoire consists of about 150,000 clones, with 90% to 95% occurring once and the leading ten covering around 1.3%. This sample comprised peripheral blood, obtained on day 0 of AZD1222 vaccination. All receptors derive from an adult in good health.

The chain has TRBV18 and TRBJ1-4; no reliable D call. V lost 2 bases to trimming and J lost 3 bases, with 4 bases between them. The CDR3 totals 13 residues. Germline V lookup: CDR1 KGHSH, CDR2 LQKENI. CDR3: CASSPGANEKLFF. CDR3 DNA sequence: TGTGCCAGCTCACCAGGGGCTAATGAAAAACTGTTTTTT. Supplemented by reference TRBV18 and TRBJ1-4, the full variable domain reads NAGVMQNPRHLVRRRGQEARLRCSPMKGHSHVYWYRQLPEEGLKFMVYLQKENIIDESGMPKERFSAEFPKEGPSILRIQQVVRGDSAAYFCASSPGANEKLFFGSGTQLSVL.

This chain connects TRBV19 to TRBJ1-2; D is undetermined. Germline assignment: CDR1 LNHDA and CDR2 SQIVND (reference sequence). The length of the CDR3 is 12 residues. Trimming shortened V by 5 bases and J by 6 bases, and 10 bases separated the two germline ends. Written as DNA, the CDR3 is TGTGCCAGTAGTCCCCCCGGAAATGGCTACACCTTC. This sequence encodes CASSPPGNGYTF.

The rearrangement links TRBV5-6 to TRBJ1-2, with D uncertain. V dropped 4 bases and J dropped 5 bases, with 12 bases sitting between them. The CDR3 is made up of 13 amino acids. The V gene's germline CDR1 is SGHDT and CDR2 YYEEEE. DNA for the CDR3: TGTGCCAGCAGCCGGGAAGCTGGATATGGCTACACCTTC. It yields the protein CASSREAGYGYTF.

The chain recombines TRBV3-1 (or the pseudogene TRBV3-2) with TRBJ1-2; maybe TRBD1 (5 bases). V lost 7 bases to trimming and J lost 7 bases, with 16 bases between them. Germline V lookup: CDR1 LGHDT, CDR2 YNNKEL (reference sequence). The CDR3 has 13 amino acids. The CDR3 DNA reads as TGTGCCAGCAAGTTAACAAGGGGCAGTGGCTACACCTTC. This encodes CASKLTRGSGYTF.

J is TRBJ2-3 and V is TRBV11-3, with 11 positions matching TRBD2. Looked up from germline, CDR1 is SGHNT and CDR2 is YENEEA. J was trimmed by 5 bases and V by 5 bases; bases with no gene match: 15. The CDR3 covers 18 residues. The CDR3 loop is CASSPIGLLAGGLDTQYF. For the CDR3, the DNA is TGTGCCAGCAGCCCTATAGGGTTGCTAGCGGGAGGTCTAGATACGCAGTATTTT. The full variable domain, completed using reference TRBV11-3 and TRBJ2-3, is EAGVVQSPRYKIIEKKQPVAFWCNPISGHNTLYWYLQNLGQGPELLIRYENEEAVDDSQLPKDRFSAERLKGVDSTLKIQPAELGDSAVYLCASSPIGLLAGGLDTQYFGPGTRLTVL.

A single count supports this clone. V is TRBV5-6 and J is TRBJ1-3; D gene ambiguous. CDR1 is SGHDT, CDR2 YYEEEE, per germline. There are 19 residues in the CDR3. V shed 7 bases and J shed 0 bases, with 26 bases lying between them. CDR3 residues: CASYSGFGARASSGNTIYF. The CDR3 bases are TGTGCCAGCTACAGTGGGTTCGGCGCGAGGGCGAGCTCTGGAAACACCATATATTTT. The entire variable domain, with the rest obtained from reference TRBV5-6 and TRBJ1-3, is as follows: DAGVTQSPTHLIKTRGQQVTLRCSPKSGHDTVSWYQQALGQGPQFIFQYYEEEERQRGNFPDRFSGHQFPNYSSELNVNALLLGDSALYLCASYSGFGARASSGNTIYFGEGSWLTVV.